A single T cell receptor (beta chain) is shown here with its context. Its antigen is unknown. V was cut by 1 base and J by 5 bases, with 15 bases left in between. The CDR3 extends over 16 amino acids. Germline loops: CDR1 SGHVS, CDR2 FNYEAQ. Data came from immunoSEQ multiplex PCR; TCRdb stores just in-frame clones and leaves some out. Found here are 74,000 or so clones, around nine tenths of them singletons; the top ten hold 1.6%. This entry comes from a study of Tregs in tolerant kidney transplant recipients. Findings of the study overall: In tolerant patients, donor-specific Tregs outgrew total Tregs, suggesting antigen-driven expansion. Activated donor B cell expansion appeared to reveal the most relevant donor-specific TCRbeta repertoire.

Related graft donors supplied nonmyeloablative bone marrow transplants, and mixed chimerism was transient. Unstimulated regulatory T cells (CD4+CD25+CD127-), CD4+CD25- non-regulatory cells, CD4 and CD8 cells were FACS-sorted from thawed PBMCs. Sequencing was performed on CD4+ T cells from blood (PBMCs), taken 24 months after the transplant. This TCR was sampled from a human patient who received a combined kidney and bone marrow transplant. Some T cells here may be from the graft donor. V and J are TRBV7-6 and TRBJ2-4, with a tentative D call TRBD2 (7 bases). The CDR3 DNA is TGTGCCAGCAGCTTAGGTTGGGGGGGCCGGGAAAACATTCAGTACTTC. Protein: CASSLGWGGRENIQYF. Supplemented by reference TRBV7-6 and TRBJ2-4, the full variable domain reads GAGVSQSPRYKVTKRGQDVALRCDPISGHVSLYWYRQALGQGPEFLTYFNYEAQQDKSGLPNDRFSAERPEGSISTLTIQRTEQRDSAMYRCASSLGWGGRENIQYFGAGTRLSVL.